This is a list of T cell receptor beta chains from one sample in a study of cytomegalovirus exposure and HLA in healthy donors. Produced via immunoSEQ multiplex PCR; TCRdb's table is partial and in-frame only. The data hold 200,000 or so clones, with more than 75% observed a single time. Sequencing was performed on PBMCs. These TCRs come from a human donor in good health. Both conserved end residues are part of each CDR3. D genes are given only for firm matches. Where a row states a size, it is once, few, many or the class of an expanded clone; other rows omit it.

>few|TRBV28|TRBJ2-5|NA
CASSLDSLIKETQYF
TGTGCCAGCAGTCTGGACAGCCTGATTAAAGAGACCCAGTACTTC
>NA|TRBV5-1|TRBJ1-3|TRBD1
CASSLDSGGLAGNTIYF
TGCGCCAGCAGCTTGGATTCAGGGGGTCTTGCTGGAAACACCATATATTTT
>few|TRBV6-6|TRBJ1-6|NA
CASRPTENYNSPLHF
TGTGCCAGCCGACCGACAGAGAACTATAATTCACCCCTCCACTTT
>NA|TRBV15|TRBJ1-3|TRBD1
CATSRGTGVTGNTIYF
TGTGCCACCAGCAGAGGGACAGGGGTTACTGGAAACACCATATATTTT
>NA|TRBV7-9|TRBJ2-1|TRBD2
CASSFPGLAGGSNEQFF
TGTGCCAGCAGCTTCCCCGGACTAGCGGGAGGGTCCAATGAGCAGTTCTTC
>few|TRBV19|TRBJ2-1|NA
CATSNRGGINEQFF
TGTGCCACGTCAAACAGGGGGGGTATCAATGAGCAGTTCTTC
>once|TRBV9|TRBJ2-7|TRBD1
CASSERDSSSYEQYF
TGTGCCAGCAGCGAGAGGGACAGTTCTTCCTACGAGCAGTACTTC
>NA|TRBV5-3|TRBJ1-1|NA
CARSLEMSQVTNPEAFF
TGTGCCAGAAGCTTGGAGATGTCCCAGGTCACAAACCCTGAAGCTTTCTTT
>once|TRBV5-4|TRBJ2-7|NA
CASSARLASEQYF
TGTGCCAGCAGCGCTCGACTGGCCTCCGAGCAGTACTTC
>NA|TRBV7-3|TRBJ2-6|NA
CASSLYLSAGAGANVLTF
TGTGCCAGCAGCTTATATCTTTCCGCCGGTGCTGGGGCCAACGTCCTGACTTTC
>NA|TRBV7-9|TRBJ2-2|NA
CASSSAGANTGELFF
TGTGCCAGCAGCTCCGCCGGGGCGAACACCGGGGAGCTGTTTTTT
>NA|TRBV28|TRBJ2-7|NA
CASSFQSSYEQYF
TGTGCCAGCAGTTTTCAGTCATCCTACGAGCAGTACTTC
>NA|TRBV18|TRBJ2-3|TRBD2
CASSPRGTSGARSTDTQYF
TGTGCCAGCTCACCGAGGGGGACTAGCGGAGCCCGATCCACAGATACGCAGTATTTT
>NA|TRBV13|TRBJ1-1|NA
CASSLGLWNTEAFF
TGTGCCAGCAGCTTAGGACTCTGGAACACTGAAGCTTTCTTT
>NA|TRBV6-6|TRBJ2-1|TRBD1
CASSYRGQQFF
TGTGCCAGCAGTTACAGGGGGCAGCAGTTCTTC
>NA|TRBV25-1|TRBJ2-1|NA
CDETEQFF
TGTGACGAGACAGAGCAGTTCTTC
>NA|TRBV19|TRBJ2-2|NA
CASSIFAGRMTGELFF
TGTGCCAGTAGTATCTTCGCCGGGAGAATGACCGGGGAGCTGTTTTTT
>NA|TRBV19|TRBJ2-1|NA
CATVEGVSREQFF
TGTGCTACTGTGGAGGGAGTATCACGGGAGCAGTTCTTC
>few|TRBV19|TRBJ1-5|TRBD1
CASSIWQGDQPQHF
TGTGCCAGTAGTATTTGGCAGGGGGATCAGCCCCAGCATTTT
>once|TRBV2|TRBJ2-3|NA
CASSLTIFTGDTQYF
TGTGCCAGCAGCTTGACTATTTTCACCGGAGATACGCAGTATTTT
>few|TRBV5-1|TRBJ1-4|NA
CASSTEQGTNEKLFF
TGCGCCAGCAGCACCGAACAGGGAACTAATGAAAAACTGTTTTTT
>NA|TRBV4-3|TRBJ2-2|TRBD2
CASSQEGGRAFGELFF
TGCGCCAGCAGCCAAGAAGGAGGGAGGGCCTTCGGGGAGCTGTTTTTT
>NA|TRBV6-1|TRBJ2-3|TRBD2
CASSESIAGASTDTQYF
TGTGCCAGCAGTGAAAGCATAGCGGGAGCTAGCACAGATACGCAGTATTTT
>once|TRBV2|TRBJ2-7|NA
CASSPSYEQYF
TGTGCCAGCAGTCCATCCTACGAGCAGTACTTC
>NA|TRBV7-3|TRBJ2-1|TRBD2
CASSLGEGGAYNEQFF
TGTGCCAGCAGCTTAGGGGAGGGTGGAGCCTACAATGAGCAGTTCTTC
>NA|TRBV6-6|TRBJ1-1|NA
CASSYGGGAAFF
TGTGCCAGCAGTTACGGGGGGGGTGCAGCTTTCTTT
>few|TRBV4-3|TRBJ1-4|NA
CASSQDAGANEKLFF
TGCGCCAGCAGCCAAGACGCGGGGGCTAATGAAAAACTGTTTTTT
>once|TRBV11-2|TRBJ2-3|NA
CASSLDWELLTDTQYF
TGTGCCAGCAGCTTAGATTGGGAGTTACTCACGGATACGCAGTATTTT
>once|TRBV6-6|TRBJ2-7|TRBD1
CASSVDRGRYEQYF
TGTGCCAGCAGTGTCGACAGGGGGCGATACGAGCAGTACTTC
>NA|TRBV16|TRBJ2-7|TRBD1
CASRAGTGGNEQYF
TGTGCCAGCCGCGCTGGGACAGGGGGTAACGAGCAGTACTTC
>NA|TRBV6-4|TRBJ2-2|TRBD2
CASRLEGGTGELFF
TGTGCCAGCCGTTTGGAGGGAGGGACCGGGGAGCTGTTTTTT
>NA|TRBV18|TRBJ1-1|NA
CASSSQHGLNTEAFF
TGTGCCAGCTCATCACAGCACGGTCTGAACACTGAAGCTTTCTTT